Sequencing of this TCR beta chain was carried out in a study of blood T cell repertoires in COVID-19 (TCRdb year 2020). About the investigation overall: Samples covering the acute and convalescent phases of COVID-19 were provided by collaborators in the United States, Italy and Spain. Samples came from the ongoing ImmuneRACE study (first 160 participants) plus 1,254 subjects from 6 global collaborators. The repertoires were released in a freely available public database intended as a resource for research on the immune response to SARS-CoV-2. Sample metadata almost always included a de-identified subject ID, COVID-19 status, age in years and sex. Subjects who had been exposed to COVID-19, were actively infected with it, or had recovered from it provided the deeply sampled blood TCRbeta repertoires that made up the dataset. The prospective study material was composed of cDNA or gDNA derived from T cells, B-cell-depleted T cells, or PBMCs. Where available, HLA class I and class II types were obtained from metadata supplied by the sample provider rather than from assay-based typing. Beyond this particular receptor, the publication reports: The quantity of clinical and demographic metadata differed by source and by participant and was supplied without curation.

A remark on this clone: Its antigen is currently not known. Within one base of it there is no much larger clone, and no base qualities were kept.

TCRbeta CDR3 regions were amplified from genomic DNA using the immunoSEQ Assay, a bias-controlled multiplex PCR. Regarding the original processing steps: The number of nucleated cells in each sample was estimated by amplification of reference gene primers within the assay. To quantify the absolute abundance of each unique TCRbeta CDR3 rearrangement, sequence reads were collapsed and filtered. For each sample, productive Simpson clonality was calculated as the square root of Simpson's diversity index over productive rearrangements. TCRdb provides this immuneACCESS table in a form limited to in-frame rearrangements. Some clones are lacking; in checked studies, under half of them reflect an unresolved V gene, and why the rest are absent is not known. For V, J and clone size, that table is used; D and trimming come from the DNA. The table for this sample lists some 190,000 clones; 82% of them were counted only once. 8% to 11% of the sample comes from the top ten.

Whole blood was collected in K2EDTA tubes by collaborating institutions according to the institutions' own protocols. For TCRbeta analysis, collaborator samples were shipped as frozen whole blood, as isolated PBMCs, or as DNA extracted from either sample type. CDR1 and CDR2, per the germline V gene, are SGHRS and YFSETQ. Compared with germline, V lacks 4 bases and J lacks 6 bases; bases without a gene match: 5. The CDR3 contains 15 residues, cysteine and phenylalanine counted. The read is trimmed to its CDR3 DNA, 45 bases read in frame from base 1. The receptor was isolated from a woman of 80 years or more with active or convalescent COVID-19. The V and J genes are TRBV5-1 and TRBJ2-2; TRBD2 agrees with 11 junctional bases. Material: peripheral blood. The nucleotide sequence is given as TGCGCCAGCAGCCCTAGGACTAGCGGGTCCGGGGAGCTGTTTTTT. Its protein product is CASSPRTSGSGELFF.